This T cell receptor beta chain stems from a study of regulatory T cells in long-lasting Graves disease. Study-level background: Recently diagnosed Graves' patients had received antithyroid drugs for under 3 months.

Trimming left V 1 base short and J 3 bases short, with 6 bases between. The CDR3 spans 14 residues. Described time point: newly diagnosed GD, antithyroid drugs for less than 3 months. After RNA was extracted from PBMCs, the TCR library was made from it. EDTA tubes received about 8.2 milliliters of drawn peripheral blood. In its sample, this clonotype was seen many times. Arm-PCR of CDR3 regions and iRepertoire HTBI primers were the basis on which TCR beta libraries were built. TCRdb re-called the multiplex PCR reads through MiXCR, storing one row per CDR3 protein. This sample has 400,000 to 500,000 distinct CDR3 sequences, with roughly 15% found just once. These sequences were also reported in another study, on T cells in Graves' hyperthyroidism and ophthalmopathy. From that report: Among clonotypes expanded in thyroid above 0.001, most were also found in blood. Median prediction lead before ophthalmopathy onset was about 6.5 months with the model.

The chain has TRBV12-3 or TRBV12-4 and TRBJ1-4; D is unclear. This receptor was taken from a woman between 50 and 59 years old with Graves disease. Sample: peripheral blood mononuclear cells (PBMCs), taken at new diagnosis, from a patient treated with antithyroid drugs. The CDR3 region is CASSLDGANEKLFF. The CDR3 DNA sequence: TGTGCCAGCAGTTTAGATGGGGCTAATGAAAAACTGTTTTTT.